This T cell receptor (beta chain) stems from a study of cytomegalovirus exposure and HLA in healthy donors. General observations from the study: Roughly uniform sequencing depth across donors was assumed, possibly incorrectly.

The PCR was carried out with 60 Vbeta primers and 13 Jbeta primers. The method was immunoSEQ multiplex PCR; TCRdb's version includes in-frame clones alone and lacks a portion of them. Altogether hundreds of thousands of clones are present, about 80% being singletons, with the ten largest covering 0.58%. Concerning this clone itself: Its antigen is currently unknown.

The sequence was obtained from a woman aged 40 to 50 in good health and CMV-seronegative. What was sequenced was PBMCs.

The CDR3 loop reads CASSLTGQTGNTIYF. CDR3 coding DNA: TGCGCCAGCAGCTTAACAGGGCAGACTGGAAACACCATATATTTT. This chain connects TRBV5-1 to TRBJ1-3, with a weak D call TRBD1 (6 bases). The CDR3 consists of 15 residues. From germline, CDR1 is SGHRS and CDR2 YFSETQ. Between the trimmed V and J ends, which lost 2 bases and 2 bases, there was a span of 11 bases. The variable domain in full, with the rest retrieved from reference TRBV5-1 and TRBJ1-3, is KAGVTQTPRYLIKTRGQQVTLSCSPISGHRSVSWYQQTPGQGLQFLFEYFSETQRNKGNFPGRFSGRQFSNSRSEMNVSTLELGDSALYLCASSLTGQTGNTIYFGEGSWLTVV.